This T cell receptor (beta chain) comes out of a study of CD8 T cells in ankylosing spondylitis (dated by TCRdb to 2015 to 2018). Concerning the study at large: T cell receptor beta repertoires were profiled in healthy donors and ankylosing spondylitis patients so that disease-linked TCR variants could be found. The full study cohort comprised 20 to 25 ankylosing spondylitis patients and roughly 100 healthy donors. Peripheral blood was sampled, and synovial fluid was also collected from ankylosing spondylitis patients.

Beyond this particular receptor, the publication reports: The disease-linked clones were reported to be significantly enriched in matched synovial fluid samples from ankylosing spondylitis patients. A TCR beta motif made up of about eight highly homologous amino acid variants appeared to be characteristic of blood from ankylosing spondylitis patients. Some motif variants were previously reported in synovial fluid and blood of reactive arthritis patients, suggesting common disease-initiation mechanisms. The disease-linked clones showed a CD8+ phenotype and occurred at relatively low frequencies in peripheral blood.

Sequencing took place on an Illumina HiSeq 2500. Quantitative 5'-RACE with molecular barcodes was used to prepare TCR beta libraries. The authors' pipeline ran thus. A new computational method, built on a probabilistic model of VDJ rearrangement, was used to identify disease-linked TCR variants. The public reads were quality trimmed at Q25 with fastp and then assembled into clones with MiXCR by TCRdb, keeping productive beta chains. Merged by CDR3 protein, the rows form single entries marked with the most common genes and DNA. TCRdb's processing, not the authors', yielded these V and J calls. This sample comprises about 52,000 distinct CDR3 sequences, approximately 8% of them detected only once. About 8.5% of the sample lies in the top ten. Based on the germline V gene, the CDR1 and CDR2 sequences are ENHRY and SYGVKD. Relative to germline, V is missing 4 bases and J is missing 7 bases, with 11 bases of the junction outside any gene match. Counted from cysteine to phenylalanine, this CDR3 has 17 amino acids. Kept here is only the CDR3 DNA, which spans 51 bases and is read in frame from base 1.

This clonotype was picked up many times. The antigen it recognizes is unknown. One base away there is no much larger clone; base qualities are not given. The rearrangement combines TRBV10-3 with TRBJ2-2; 11 bases in the junction line up with TRBD2. Sequencing input: blood, either unsorted or a sorted T cell fraction (not recorded which). The clonotype originates from a female donor with ankylosing spondylitis or in good health (not recorded which). DNA sequence: TGTGCCATCAGTGCGTCCCTTACTAGCGGGGGTGTCGGGGAGCTGTTTTTT. Its product reads: CAISASLTSGGVGELFF.